This TCR beta chain emerged from a study of T cell responses to AZD1222 COVID-19 vaccine. A word on this clone: The target antigen is unknown.

Notes on the study in general: Rises in breadth and depth of Spike-specific TCRs came after two AZD1222 doses. Clonal diversity may have been underestimated, and the donors were mostly white British, with more females than males.

CDR1 and CDR2 (germline): SEHNR, FQNEAQ (reference sequence). The germline V and J ends were trimmed by 5 bases and 3 bases, with 14 bases remaining between them. The CDR3 loop spans 15 amino acids. Second-dose intervals near 4 or 12 weeks were combined. The method was immunoSEQ multiplex PCR; TCRdb's version includes in-frame clones alone and lacks a portion of them. This sample has about 200,000 clones, with about 93% found just once. The sequencing here drew on peripheral blood, taken 28 days after the second AZD1222 dose. This receptor was taken from an adult who received the AZD1222 COVID-19 vaccine. V gene TRBV7-9 combines with J gene TRBJ2-1, with TRBD1 as a possible D gene (6 bases). CDR3 protein: CASSPRGRGYNEQFF. DNA for the CDR3: TGTGCCAGCAGCCCCCGGGGCAGGGGCTACAATGAGCAGTTCTTC.